These 28 T cell receptor beta chains originate from one sample sequenced in a study of T cell responses to AZD1222 COVID-19 vaccine. Sequenced by immunoSEQ multiplex PCR; TCRdb stores in-frame clones only, minus some. The table shows fewer than 150,000 clones, with around 88% occurring only once. The sample here was peripheral blood, taken on day 0 of AZD1222 vaccination. The receptors stem from an adult in good health.

Here the CDR3 reads CASSVKENTEAFF. The CDR3 bases are TGTGCCAGCAGTGTCAAGGAGAACACTGAAGCTTTCTTT. This sequence joins TRBV27 and TRBJ1-1; no firm D call. CDR3 length: 13 residues. The germline CDR1 and CDR2 sequences are MNHEY and SMNVEV (reference sequence). Trimming removed 5 bases at V and 1 base at J, with 8 bases between.

This chain connects TRBV19 to TRBJ1-5, with D possibly being TRBD1 (5 bases). CDR3 length equals 18 residues. Germline assignment: CDR1 LNHDA and CDR2 SQIVND (reference sequence). With 1 base removed from V and 4 bases from J, the gap between germline ends came to 20 bases. CDR3 region: CASSIGGGKTSQNQPQHF. CDR3 sequence (DNA): TGTGCCAGTAGTATAGGGGGGGGGAAGACAAGCCAGAATCAGCCCCAGCATTTT.

The chain is built from TRBV5-6 and TRBJ1-2; 8 bases line up with TRBD1. The CDR3 runs 14 residues. Germline V gene lookup returns CDR1 SGHDT and CDR2 YYEEEE. The V segment lost 4 bases and the J segment 2 bases; nucleotides outside the gene matches: 4. CDR3 region: CASSGTGLNYGYTF. The CDR3 DNA is TGTGCCAGCAGCGGGACAGGTTTAAACTATGGCTACACCTTC.

The chain carries TRBV10-2 and TRBJ2-7; TRBD2 might be the D (5 bases). V shed 8 bases and J shed 3 bases, with 8 bases lying between them. Germline V lookup: CDR1 WSHSY, CDR2 SAAADI. The CDR3 runs to 11 residues. As DNA, the CDR3 is TGCGCCAGCCGTAGCGACTACGAGCAGTACTTC. Protein sequence: CASRSDYEQYF.

This clone was observed a single time. CDR3 region: CASSWGQGSSYNEQFF. DNA for the CDR3: TGTGCCAGCAGTTGGGGACAAGGAAGTTCCTACAATGAGCAGTTCTTC. The chain carries TRBV6-5 and TRBJ2-1; D might be TRBD1 (6 bases). V was shortened by 4 bases and J by 1 base, with 14 bases between the two germline ends. The CDR3 has 16 amino acids. Germline-derived CDR1 and CDR2 are MNHEY and SVGAGI.

This clone appeared a single time. At the DNA level, this CDR3 is encoded by other sequences in the same sample as well. The V and J genes are TRBV5-1 and TRBJ1-1, with 7 bases matching TRBD1. Germline V gene sequence: CDR1 SGHRS, CDR2 YFSETQ. V was pared by 3 bases and J by 0 bases, with 2 bases of the junction left unmatched. The CDR3 length is 14 residues. The CDR3 DNA reads as TGCGCCAGCAGCTCGGGACAGCTGAACACTGAAGCTTTCTTT. Amino acid sequence: CASSSGQLNTEAFF.

The rearrangement uses TRBV9 and TRBJ1-5; tentatively, D is TRBD1 (6 bases). V lost 3 bases to trimming and J lost 5 bases, with 15 bases between them. In germline, CDR1 is SGDLS, CDR2 YYNGEE. This CDR3 region has 15 residues. CDR3 DNA: TGTGCCAGCAGCGCAGAGGACAGAGCCGATCAGCCCCAGCATTTT. This sequence encodes CASSAEDRADQPQHF.

This clone was picked up one time. The chain carries TRBV28 and TRBJ1-5, with D possibly TRBD1 on 5 matching bases. Germline CDR1 is MDHEN and CDR2 is SYDVKM. With 6 bases removed from V and 4 bases from J, the gap between germline ends came to 7 bases. The CDR3 sequence is 12 residues long. The CDR3 DNA follows: TGTGCCAGCAGGGGGCTGAATCAGCCCCAGCATTTT. The encoded protein is CASRGLNQPQHF. The whole variable domain, remainder taken from reference TRBV28 and TRBJ1-5, is DVKVTQSSRYLVKRTGEKVFLECVQDMDHENMFWYRQDPGLGLRLIYFSYDVKMKEKGDIPEGYSVSREKKERFSLILESASTNQTSMYLCASRGLNQPQHFGDGTRLSIL.

The genes are TRBV28 and TRBJ2-2, with 7 bases lining up with TRBD1. Germline-derived CDR1 and CDR2 are MDHEN and SYDVKM. The CDR3 spans 16 residues. Trimming removed 6 bases from V and 3 bases from J; junction bases left unmatched: 10. CDR3 coding DNA: TGTGCCAGCAGGAAACAGGGGTCACCGGACACCGGGGAGCTGTTTTTT. Residues: CASRKQGSPDTGELFF. The full variable domain, in which reference TRBV28 and TRBJ2-2 provide the parts outside the CDR3, is DVKVTQSSRYLVKRTGEKVFLECVQDMDHENMFWYRQDPGLGLRLIYFSYDVKMKEKGDIPEGYSVSREKKERFSLILESASTNQTSMYLCASRKQGSPDTGELFFGEGSRLTVL.

This clone was detected once. The gene calls are TRBV2 and TRBJ2-5; D perhaps matches TRBD1 (6 bases). CDR1 SNHLY and CDR2 FYNNEI come from the germline V gene. The CDR3 extends over 13 amino acids. V was shortened by 8 bases and J by 2 bases, with 12 bases between the two germline ends. CDR3 nucleotide sequence: TGTGCCAGCGTTCGGGACACTCAAGAGACCCAGTACTTC. This translates into CASVRDTQETQYF.

This chain uses TRBV18 with TRBJ1-2; D gene unclear. Per germline, CDR1 KGHSH and CDR2 LQKENI. Deletions cut 0 bases from V and 4 bases from J, with 12 bases between. CDR3 length: 15 amino acids. The CDR3 region is CASSPPSISPYGYTF. DNA for the CDR3: TGTGCCAGCTCACCACCTTCTATTAGCCCCTATGGCTACACCTTC.

The gene calls are TRBV19 and TRBJ2-7; 8 bases match TRBD1. The V and J ends lost 4 bases and 1 base, in that order; junction bases with no gene match: 6. CDR1 and CDR2 from the germline V gene are LNHDA and SQIVND (reference sequence). CDR3 length: 15 residues. Written as DNA, the CDR3 is TGTGCCAGTAGTACAACAGGGGGGATATCCTACGAGCAGTACTTC. It codes for CASSTTGGISYEQYF.

The CDR3 sequence is CASSLGQLQVGAFF. CDR3 bases: TGTGCCAGCAGCTTGGGACAGCTCCAGGTCGGAGCTTTCTTT. The chain employs TRBV7-3 and TRBJ1-1, with 7 bases identical to TRBD1. Germline values: CDR1 SGHTA, CDR2 FQGTGA. V was pared by 3 bases and J by 10 bases, with 11 bases of the junction left unmatched. CDR3 length: 14 residues.

In DNA form, the CDR3 reads TGTGCCAGCAGCCCGACAGGGATCAGCACAGATACGCAGTATTTT. Translation gives CASSPTGISTDTQYF. The chain joins TRBV7-9 to TRBJ2-3, with 7 positions matching TRBD1. This CDR3 region has 15 residues. Germline CDR1 reads SEHNR; CDR2 reads FQNEAQ (reference sequence). After removal of 5 bases from V and 0 bases from J, the junction contained 5 bases not matched to a gene. Full variable domain (outside the CDR3, taken from reference TRBV7-9 and TRBJ2-3): DTGVSQNPRHKITKRGQNVTFRCDPISEHNRLYWYRQTLGQGPEFLTYFQNEAQLEKSRLLSDRFSAERPKGSFSTLEIQRTEQGDSAMYLCASSPTGISTDTQYFGPGTRLTVL.

V gene TRBV28 combines with J gene TRBJ2-7, with D unclear. V lost 5 bases and J 6 bases, leaving 17 bases between the germline ends. CDR3 length equals 14 residues. From germline, CDR1 is MDHEN and CDR2 SYDVKM. This CDR3 reads CASSPRLSRSEQYF. The CDR3 bases are TGTGCCAGCAGTCCCCGGTTGTCTCGTAGCGAGCAGTACTTC.

The V gene is TRBV11-2, the J gene TRBJ2-2, with TRBD1 matching 8 bases. CDR1 and CDR2 from the germline V gene are SGHAT and FQNNGV. This CDR3 has 14 residues. J was trimmed by 4 bases and V by 3 bases; bases with no gene match: 1. This CDR3 is CASSFTGGTGELFF. The CDR3 region has the DNA TGTGCCAGCAGCTTTACAGGGGGCACCGGGGAGCTGTTTTTT.

CDR3 amino acids: CASSQDWGVEETQYF. CDR3 DNA: TGTGCCAGCAGCCAAGATTGGGGGGTTGAAGAGACCCAGTACTTC. The J gene is TRBJ2-5, the V gene TRBV3-1 (or the pseudogene TRBV3-2); D possibly corresponds to TRBD2 (6 bases). Germline V gene sequence: CDR1 LGHDT, CDR2 YNNKEL (reference sequence). V lost 0 bases and J 3 bases, leaving 11 bases between the germline ends. The CDR3 spans 15 residues.

The CDR3 loop is CASSFGTAKAYEQYF. The CDR3, as DNA: TGTGCCAGCAGCTTCGGGACAGCTAAAGCCTACGAGCAGTACTTC. The chain carries TRBV5-4 and TRBJ2-7; 7 nucleotides agree with TRBD1. Trimming cost V 2 bases and J 2 bases; bases outside gene matches: 7. The CDR3 length is 15 residues. The germline gives CDR1 SGHNT, CDR2 YYREEE (reference sequence).

The chain employs TRBV4-3 and TRBJ1-3; the D gene is possibly TRBD1 (5 bases). The CDR3 spans 18 residues. V lost 3 bases to trimming and J lost 0 bases, with 18 bases between them. Germline assignment: CDR1 LGHNA and CDR2 YSLEER. DNA for the CDR3: TGCGCCAGCAGCCAGGTCGTTACGGGACGGGACTCTGGAAACACCATATATTTT. It translates to CASSQVVTGRDSGNTIYF.

The chain combines TRBV28 with TRBJ2-4, with D hard to call. The CDR3 spans 10 residues. V lost 9 bases and J lost 9, with 9 bases in between. CDR1 is MDHEN and CDR2 is SYDVKM in the germline V gene. The CDR3: CASWGGIQYF. The CDR3 DNA is TGTGCCAGTTGGGGTGGCATTCAGTACTTC.

In its sample, this clone was seen once. Other DNA sequences in the same sample also yield this CDR3. The chain recombines TRBV27 with TRBJ2-2, with TRBD2 matching 10 bases. V was pared by 3 bases and J by 1 base, with 17 bases of the junction left unmatched. Looked up from germline, CDR1 is MNHEY and CDR2 is SMNVEV (reference sequence). CDR3 length: 21 amino acids. The CDR3 DNA sequence: TGTGCCAGCAGTTTTCTCCGTTGGGCTAGCGGGGGTGTGGGGAACACCGGGGAGCTGTTTTTT. Translated: CASSFLRWASGGVGNTGELFF.

This clone was seen a single time. The chain links TRBV6-5 to TRBJ1-4; D unclear. V was pared by 2 bases and J by 8 bases, with 9 bases between. The CDR3 loop spans 13 amino acids. Germline assignment: CDR1 MNHEY and CDR2 SVGAGI. The CDR3 DNA reads TGTGCCAGCAGTTACGGGGAAGCAGAAAAACTGTTTTTT. Its translation: CASSYGEAEKLFF.

V and J are TRBV5-4 and TRBJ2-5, with 12 bases aligning to TRBD2. CDR1 and CDR2 (germline): SGHNT, YYREEE (reference sequence). The CDR3 totals 15 residues. The J segment lost 2 bases and the V segment lost 3 bases, leaving 2 bases of the junction unmatched. The CDR3 here is CASSSGLAGQETQYF. CDR3 DNA: TGTGCCAGCAGCTCAGGACTAGCGGGACAAGAGACCCAGTACTTC. Together with reference TRBV5-4 and TRBJ2-5, the CDR3 gives the full variable domain: ETGVTQSPTHLIKTRGQQVTLRCSSQSGHNTVSWYQQALGQGPQFIFQYYREEENGRGNFPPRFSGLQFPNYSSELNVNALELDDSALYLCASSSGLAGQETQYFGPGTRLLVL.

The chain uses TRBV9 and TRBJ1-6; TRBD1 might be the D (6 bases). Trimming pared 1 base from V and 8 bases from J, leaving 10 bases between. CDR3 size: 14 residues. The germline V gene has CDR1 SGDLS and CDR2 YYNGEE. The DNA for the CDR3 is TGTGCCAGCAGCGTACAACCAGGGGATTCACCCCTCCACTTT. This translates into CASSVQPGDSPLHF.

The rearrangement links TRBV6-5 to TRBJ2-3; D remains unclear. Between the trimmed V and J ends, which lost 0 bases and 0 bases, there was a span of 10 bases. CDR3 length: 16 residues. The germline V gene encodes CDR1 MNHEY and CDR2 SVGAGI. CDR3 region: CASSYSFQRSTDTQYF. CDR3 DNA sequence: TGTGCCAGCAGTTACTCTTTTCAGAGAAGCACAGATACGCAGTATTTT.

Only one count was recorded for this clone. The rearrangement joins TRBV4-1 to TRBJ2-1; D perhaps matches TRBD2 (7 bases). The CDR3 is 16 residues long. The germline V and J ends were trimmed by 0 bases and 7 bases, with 16 bases remaining between them. Germline V gene sequence: CDR1 MGHRA, CDR2 YSYEKL. The CDR3 loop is CASSQDRAGAWNEQFF. The CDR3 coding sequence is TGCGCCAGCAGCCAAGATCGGGCGGGGGCTTGGAATGAGCAGTTCTTC.

The V call is TRBV19, the J call TRBJ1-2; the D gene is possibly TRBD1 (6 bases). Trimming took 11 bases from V and 1 from J, leaving 20 bases between them. The V gene's germline CDR1 is LNHDA and CDR2 SQIVND (reference sequence). CDR3 length equals 15 residues. CDR3 nucleotides: TGTGCCGTCTCCCCCGCGACAGGTCTTAACTATGGCTACACCTTC. This encodes CAVSPATGLNYGYTF.

The gene calls are TRBV4-2 and TRBJ1-3, with D tentatively TRBD1 (6 bases). The germline CDR1 and CDR2 sequences are LGHNA and YNFKEQ. This CDR3 is built from 16 residues. Trimming took off 1 base at V and 2 bases at J, with 12 bases between the two ends. CDR3: CASSQGAGVTGNTIYF. The CDR3 nucleotides read TGTGCCAGCAGCCAAGGGGCAGGGGTCACTGGAAACACCATATATTTT.